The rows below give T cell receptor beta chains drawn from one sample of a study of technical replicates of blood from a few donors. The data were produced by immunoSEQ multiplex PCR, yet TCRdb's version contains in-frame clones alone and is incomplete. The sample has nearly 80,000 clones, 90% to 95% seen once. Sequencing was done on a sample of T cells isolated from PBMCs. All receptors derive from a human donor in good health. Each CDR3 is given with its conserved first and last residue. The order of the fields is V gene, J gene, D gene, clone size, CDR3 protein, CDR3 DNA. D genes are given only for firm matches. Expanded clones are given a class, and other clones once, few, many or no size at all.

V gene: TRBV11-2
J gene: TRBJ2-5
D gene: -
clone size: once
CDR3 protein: CASSLALAQETQYF
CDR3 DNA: TGTGCCAGCAGCTTGGCGCTAGCCCAAGAGACCCAGTACTTC

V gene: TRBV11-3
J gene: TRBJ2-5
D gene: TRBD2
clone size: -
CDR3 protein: CASSWTSGGVETQYF
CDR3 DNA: TGTGCCAGCAGCTGGACTAGCGGAGGGGTGGAGACCCAGTACTTC

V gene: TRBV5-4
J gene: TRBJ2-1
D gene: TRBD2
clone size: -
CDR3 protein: CASSPGLGGVNEQFF
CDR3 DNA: TGTGCCAGCAGCCCCGGACTAGGTGGGGTCAATGAGCAGTTCTTC

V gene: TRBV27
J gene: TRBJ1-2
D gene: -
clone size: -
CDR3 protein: CASSLSAGSYGYTF
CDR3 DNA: TGTGCCAGCAGTTTATCCGCAGGGTCCTATGGCTACACCTTC

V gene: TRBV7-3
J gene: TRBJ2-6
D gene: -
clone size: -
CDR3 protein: CASSLLNSGANVLTF
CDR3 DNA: TGTGCCAGCAGCCTCTTAAACTCTGGGGCCAACGTCCTGACTTTC

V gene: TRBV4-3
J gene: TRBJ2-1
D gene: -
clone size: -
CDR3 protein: CASSQVGLGLGVGNEQFF
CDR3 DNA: TGCGCCAGCAGCCAAGTCGGTTTGGGGCTAGGTGTCGGCAATGAGCAGTTCTTC

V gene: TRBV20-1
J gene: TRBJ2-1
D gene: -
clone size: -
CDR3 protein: CSAITGNEQFF
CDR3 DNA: TGCAGTGCTATCACGGGCAATGAGCAGTTCTTC

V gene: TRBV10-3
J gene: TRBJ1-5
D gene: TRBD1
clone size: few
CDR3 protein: CAISGATGGGQPQHF
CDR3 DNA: TGTGCCATCAGTGGGGCGACAGGGGGCGGCCAGCCCCAGCATTTT

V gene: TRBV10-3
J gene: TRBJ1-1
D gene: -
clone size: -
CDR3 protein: CAISGTDGNTEAFF
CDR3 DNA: TGTGCCATCAGTGGGACAGATGGGAACACTGAAGCTTTCTTT

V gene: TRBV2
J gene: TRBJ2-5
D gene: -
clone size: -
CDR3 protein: CASSIVDQGETQYF
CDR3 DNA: TGTGCCAGCAGCATAGTCGACCAGGGGGAGACCCAGTACTTC

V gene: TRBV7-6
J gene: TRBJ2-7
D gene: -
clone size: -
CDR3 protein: CASSWARGEQYF
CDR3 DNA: TGTGCCAGCAGCTGGGCAAGGGGCGAGCAGTACTTC

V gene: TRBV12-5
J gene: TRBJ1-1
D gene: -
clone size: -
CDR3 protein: CASGLTAGALNTEAFF
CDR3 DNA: TGTGCTAGTGGTTTGACAGCAGGGGCCTTGAACACTGAAGCTTTCTTT

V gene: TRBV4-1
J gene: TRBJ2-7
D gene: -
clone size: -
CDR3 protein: CASSQGSGLYEQYF
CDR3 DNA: TGCGCCAGCAGCCAAGGCTCTGGCCTCTACGAGCAGTACTTC

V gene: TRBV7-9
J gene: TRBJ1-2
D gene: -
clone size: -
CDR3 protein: CASSLRQPEGYTF
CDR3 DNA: TGTGCCAGCAGCTTAAGACAGCCGGAGGGCTACACCTTC

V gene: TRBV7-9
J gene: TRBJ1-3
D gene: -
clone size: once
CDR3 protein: CASSFGGLGNTIYF
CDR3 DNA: TGTGCCAGCAGCTTTGGAGGGTTAGGAAACACCATATATTTT

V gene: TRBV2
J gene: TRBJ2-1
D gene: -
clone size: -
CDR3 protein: CASSDDLAYNEQFF
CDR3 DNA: TGTGCCAGCAGTGACGACTTGGCGTACAATGAGCAGTTCTTC

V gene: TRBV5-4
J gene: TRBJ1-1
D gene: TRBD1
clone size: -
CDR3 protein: CASSYRGATEAFF
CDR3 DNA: TGTGCCAGCAGCTACAGGGGGGCCACTGAAGCTTTCTTT

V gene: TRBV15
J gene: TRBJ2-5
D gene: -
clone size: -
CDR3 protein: CATSRDYQETQYF
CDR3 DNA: TGTGCCACCAGCAGGGACTACCAAGAGACCCAGTACTTC

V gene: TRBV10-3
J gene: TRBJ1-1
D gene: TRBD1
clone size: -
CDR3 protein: CASAGGYNTEAFF
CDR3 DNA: TGTGCCAGCGCAGGGGGATATAACACTGAAGCTTTCTTT

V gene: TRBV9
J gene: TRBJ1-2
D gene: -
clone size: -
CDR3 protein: CASSVDDGTTYGYTF
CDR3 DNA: TGTGCCAGCAGCGTAGACGACGGGACAACCTATGGCTACACCTTC

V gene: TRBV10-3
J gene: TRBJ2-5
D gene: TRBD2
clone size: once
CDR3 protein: CAISEGLAGSTVETQYF
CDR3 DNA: TGTGCCATCAGTGAGGGACTAGCGGGAAGTACGGTGGAGACCCAGTACTTC

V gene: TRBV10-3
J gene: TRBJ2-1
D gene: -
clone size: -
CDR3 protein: CAISEPARTDYNEQFF
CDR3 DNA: TGTGCCATCAGTGAGCCGGCCAGGACAGACTACAATGAGCAGTTCTTC

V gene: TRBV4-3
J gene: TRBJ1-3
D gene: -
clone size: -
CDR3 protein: CASSQERELENTIYF
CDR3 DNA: TGCGCCAGCAGCCAAGAGAGGGAACTAGAAAACACCATATATTTT

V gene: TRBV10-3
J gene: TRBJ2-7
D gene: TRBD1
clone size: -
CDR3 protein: CAIGTVSYEQYF
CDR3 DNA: TGTGCCATCGGGACAGTTTCCTACGAGCAGTACTTC

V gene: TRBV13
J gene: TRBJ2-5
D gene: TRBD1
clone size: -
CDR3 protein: CASSQTGSETQYF
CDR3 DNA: TGTGCCAGCAGCCAGACAGGGTCTGAGACCCAGTACTTC

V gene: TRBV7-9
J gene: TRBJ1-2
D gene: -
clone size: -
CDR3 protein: CASTHPVGGTEGYTF
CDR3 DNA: TGTGCCAGCACCCATCCGGTGGGAGGGACGGAGGGCTACACCTTC

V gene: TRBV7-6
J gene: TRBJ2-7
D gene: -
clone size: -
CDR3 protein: CASSAFRGEQYF
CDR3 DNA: TGTGCCAGCAGCGCGTTCAGGGGCGAGCAGTACTTC

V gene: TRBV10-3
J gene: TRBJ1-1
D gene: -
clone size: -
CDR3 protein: CAISESSVKAFF
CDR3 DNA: TGTGCCATCAGTGAGTCGTCGGTAAAAGCTTTCTTT

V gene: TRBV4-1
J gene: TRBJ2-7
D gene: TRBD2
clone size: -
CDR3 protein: CASSQDPRAGAYEQYF
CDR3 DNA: TGCGCCAGCAGCCAAGATCCTAGGGCGGGAGCCTACGAGCAGTACTTC

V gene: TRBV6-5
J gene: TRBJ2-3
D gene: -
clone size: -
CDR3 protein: CASSYRREGDTQYF
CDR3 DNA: TGTGCCAGCAGTTATCGGCGGGAAGGAGATACGCAGTATTTT

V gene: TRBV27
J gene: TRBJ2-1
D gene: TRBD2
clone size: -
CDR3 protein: CASSLSPGGYNEQFF
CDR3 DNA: TGTGCCAGCAGTTTATCTCCGGGAGGATACAATGAGCAGTTCTTC

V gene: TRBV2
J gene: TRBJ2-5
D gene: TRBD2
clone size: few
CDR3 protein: CASSEAASGGTQYF
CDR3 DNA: TGTGCCAGCAGTGAAGCGGCTAGCGGAGGGACCCAGTACTTC

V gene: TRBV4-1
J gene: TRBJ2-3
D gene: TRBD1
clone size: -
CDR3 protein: CASSQVPGQALTDTQYF
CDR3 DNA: TGCGCCAGCAGCCAAGTTCCGGGACAGGCTCTGACAGATACGCAGTATTTT

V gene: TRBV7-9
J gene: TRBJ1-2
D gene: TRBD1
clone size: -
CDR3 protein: CASSLRDRGLGYGYTF
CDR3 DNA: TGTGCCAGCAGCCTCCGGGACAGGGGGCTCGGATATGGCTACACCTTC

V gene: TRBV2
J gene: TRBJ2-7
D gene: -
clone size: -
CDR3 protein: CASSQNGRRQYF
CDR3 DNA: TGTGCCAGCAGTCAAAATGGGAGACGGCAGTACTTC

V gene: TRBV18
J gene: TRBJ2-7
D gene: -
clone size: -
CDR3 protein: CASSPPRVDRSYEQYF
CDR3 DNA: TGTGCCAGCTCACCTCCAAGGGTAGACAGATCCTACGAGCAGTACTTC

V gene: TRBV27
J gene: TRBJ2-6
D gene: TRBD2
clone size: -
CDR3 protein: CASRTESGSTGANVLTF
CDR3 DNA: TGTGCCAGCAGGACTGAGAGCGGGAGTACTGGGGCCAACGTCCTGACTTTC

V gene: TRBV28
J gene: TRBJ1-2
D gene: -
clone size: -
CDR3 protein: CASSYTNYGYTF
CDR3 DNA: TGTGCCAGCAGTTACACCAACTATGGCTACACCTTC

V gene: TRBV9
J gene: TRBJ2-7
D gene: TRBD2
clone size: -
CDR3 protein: CASSHGTSGYEQYF
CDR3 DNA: TGTGCCAGCAGCCATGGGACTAGCGGATACGAGCAGTACTTC

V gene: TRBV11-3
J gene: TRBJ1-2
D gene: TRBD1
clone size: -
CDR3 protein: CASSARYRGGDYGYTF
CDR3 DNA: TGTGCCAGCAGCGCTAGGTACAGGGGAGGAGACTATGGCTACACCTTC

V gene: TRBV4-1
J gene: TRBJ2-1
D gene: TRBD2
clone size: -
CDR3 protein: CASSRGPLAGGPNNEQFF
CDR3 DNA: TGCGCCAGCAGCCGCGGACCACTAGCGGGAGGTCCTAACAATGAGCAGTTCTTC

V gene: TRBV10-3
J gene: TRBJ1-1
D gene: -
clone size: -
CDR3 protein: CAISELQGSHTEAFF
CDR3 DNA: TGTGCCATCAGTGAGTTGCAGGGTTCGCACACTGAAGCTTTCTTT

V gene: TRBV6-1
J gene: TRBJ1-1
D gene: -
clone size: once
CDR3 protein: CASSEFRAVGVRANTEAFF
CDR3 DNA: TGTGCCAGCAGTGAATTTAGAGCGGTGGGAGTACGGGCGAACACTGAAGCTTTCTTT

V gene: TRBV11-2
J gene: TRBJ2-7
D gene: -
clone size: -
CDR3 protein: CASSFRRDLYEQYF
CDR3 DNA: TGTGCCAGCAGCTTTAGGAGGGACCTGTACGAGCAGTACTTC

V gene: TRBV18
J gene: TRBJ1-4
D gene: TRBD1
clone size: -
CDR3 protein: CASSPTGGEGKLFF
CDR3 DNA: TGTGCCAGCTCACCAACAGGGGGCGAAGGAAAACTGTTTTTT

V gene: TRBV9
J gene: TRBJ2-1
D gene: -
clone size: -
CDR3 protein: CASSVDQRAYNEQFF
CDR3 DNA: TGTGCCAGCAGCGTAGACCAGCGGGCCTACAATGAGCAGTTCTTC

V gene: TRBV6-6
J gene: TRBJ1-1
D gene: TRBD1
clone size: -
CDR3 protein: CASSPGTGWDTEAFF
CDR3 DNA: TGTGCCAGCAGTCCGGGGACAGGGTGGGACACTGAAGCTTTCTTT